This T cell receptor beta chain is drawn from a study of identical twins. TCRdb itself ran the 5' RACE reads through MiXCR, one entry per CDR3 protein. The sample consists of 500,000 to 650,000 distinct CDR3 sequences, about 7% of them appearing once. There are a few counts of this clonotype. Its specificity is unknown. V lost 6 bases, J lost 0 bases, and 20 bases lay in between. This CDR3 region has 17 residues. Notes on the study in general: Beta out-of-frame sequences showed weaker excess sharing between twins.

The data also belong to a second study, concerning yellow fever vaccine responses in identical twins.

The TCR originated in a woman in her late teens or twenties in good health. Source material: PBMCs. V gene TRBV12-3 or TRBV12-4 combines with J gene TRBJ1-2, with D perhaps matching TRBD1 (5 bases). The CDR3 loop is CASSNPRPDSSNYGYTF. Here the CDR3 DNA reads TGTGCCAGCAGCAACCCGAGACCCGACAGTTCTAACTATGGCTACACCTTC.